The 13 T cell receptor beta chains reported below all come from one sample, sequenced in a study of blood T cells in healthy people across ages. Through a sample-barcoded 5' primer and a J-beta primer mix, a second PCR was run for roughly 7 to 11 cycles. Each CDR3 protein is one row after TCRdb ran MiXCR on the 5' RACE reads. Here the sample spans roughly 800,000 distinct CDR3 sequences, roughly 60% being singletons. The source material was blood. These receptors all come from a man under 40 in good health.

This sequence joins TRBV29-1 and TRBJ1-2; TRBD1 is a possible D gene (5 bases). Germline V CDR1 and CDR2: SQVTM, ANQGSEA. The CDR3 contains 13 residues. With 5 bases removed from V and 4 bases from J, the gap between germline ends came to 14 bases. The CDR3 spells CSVTLGPSYGYTF. The DNA of the CDR3 is TGCAGCGTTACCCTGGGACCAAGCTATGGCTACACCTTC. Full variable domain (rest looked up from reference TRBV29-1 and TRBJ1-2): SAVISQKPSRDICQRGTSLTIQCQVDSQVTMMFWYRQQPGQSLTLIATANQGSEATYESGFVIDKFPISRPNLTFSTLTVSNMSPEDSSIYLCSVTLGPSYGYTFGSGTRLTVV.

The V call is TRBV10-3, the J call TRBJ1-2; D is uncertain. This CDR3 comprises 13 residues. CDR1 is ENHRY, CDR2 SYGVKD, per germline. Trimming pared 10 bases from V and 4 bases from J, leaving 16 bases between. CDR3 nucleotides: TGTGCCACCTCAAGAGGGAACCTCTATGGCTACACCTTC. Translation gives CATSRGNLYGYTF.

The chain links TRBV20-1 to TRBJ2-3, with a possible D match to TRBD2 (6 bases). The CDR3 extends over 16 amino acids. Between the trimmed V and J ends, which lost 3 bases and 2 bases, there was a span of 18 bases. Germline CDR1 is DFQATT and CDR2 is SNEGSKA (reference sequence). This CDR3 is CSASNLGGTLTDTQYF. CDR3 DNA: TGCAGTGCTAGCAACCTGGGGGGAACTCTCACAGATACGCAGTATTTT.

This chain uses TRBV7-2 with TRBJ2-1; a weak D match, TRBD2 (6 bases). The V and J ends lost 0 bases and 7 bases respectively, with 22 bases between them. This CDR3 has 18 amino acids. CDR1 SGHTA and CDR2 FQGNSA come from the germline V gene. CDR3 in DNA: TGTGCCAGCAGCTTAGCCAACCCACTAGCCCGATGGTCGAATGAGCAGTTCTTC. This gives the protein CASSLANPLARWSNEQFF.

About this clonotype: The germline gene is not matched at one end of the junction; a read error may be the cause. V and J are TRBV9 and TRBJ1-6; tentatively, D is TRBD1 (5 bases). This CDR3 is 14 amino acids long. Looked up from germline, CDR1 is SGDLS and CDR2 is YYNGEE. The CDR3 DNA sequence: TGTGCTAGCAGCGTCGACAGTGTGGCTGCACCCCTCCACTTT. It yields the protein CASSVDSVAAPLHF.

This clonotype was seen more than once but under ten times. The V gene is TRBV15, the J gene TRBJ2-6; D is possibly TRBD1 (6 bases). Trimming stripped 4 bases from V and 4 bases from J, with 17 bases between. This CDR3 region has 17 residues. Germline V gives CDR1 LNHNV, CDR2 YYDKDF (reference sequence). CDR3 protein: CATSTGTTLSGANVLTF. Written as DNA, the CDR3 is TGTGCCACCAGCACCGGGACAACCCTTTCCGGGGCCAACGTCCTGACTTTC.

The chain has TRBV2 and TRBJ1-1; unclear D gene. Germline values: CDR1 SNHLY, CDR2 FYNNEI. V lost 3 bases and J 0 bases, leaving 11 bases between the germline ends. The CDR3 is 15 amino acids. The CDR3 loop is CASSEDSPMNTEAFF. CDR3 coding DNA: TGTGCCAGCAGTGAGGATTCGCCGATGAACACTGAAGCTTTCTTT.

This clonotype was observed many times. The chain has TRBV5-6 and TRBJ2-7, with 9 nucleotides matching TRBD1. The V segment lost 3 bases and the J segment 6 bases; nucleotides outside the gene matches: 4. Germline V CDR1 and CDR2: SGHDT, YYEEEE. This CDR3 spans 13 amino acids. The CDR3 here is CASSWGTGREQYF. CDR3 nucleotides: TGTGCCAGCAGCTGGGGGACAGGGCGCGAGCAGTACTTC.

This clonotype has just a few counts. The chain couples TRBV28 to TRBJ2-6; D gene uncertain. The V gene lost 2 bases and the J gene lost 0 bases, with 8 bases spanning the gap. CDR1 and CDR2 from the germline V gene are MDHEN and SYDVKM. The length of the CDR3 is 16 residues. CDR3: CASSLGPASGANVLTF. CDR3 nucleotides: TGTGCCAGCAGTTTAGGGCCGGCCTCTGGGGCCAACGTCCTGACTTTC.

The chain combines TRBV4-1 with TRBJ2-7; either TRBD1 or TRBD2 may fit D (5 bases each). Trimming stripped 0 bases from V and 3 bases from J, with 18 bases between. The germline gives CDR1 MGHRA, CDR2 YSYEKL. This CDR3 is built from 17 residues. The CDR3, as DNA: TGCGCCAGCAGCCAAGATAACTGGGACGAACCAAACTACGAGCAGTACTTC. This gives the protein CASSQDNWDEPNYEQYF.

This clonotype appeared a single time. The rearrangement links TRBV12-3 or TRBV12-4 to TRBJ2-4; 7 bases are a match to TRBD1. Trimming took 6 bases from V and 13 from J; bases not matched to a gene: 15. The CDR3 spans 14 residues. In DNA, the CDR3 is TGTGCCAGCAGATCCGCCGGGACAGCTCGTGAGCAGTACTTC. Translated: CASRSAGTAREQYF.

The chain has TRBV24-1 and TRBJ2-1; D call uncertain. CDR1 is KGHDR and CDR2 is SFDVKD in the germline V gene. This CDR3 comprises 15 residues. Between the trimmed V and J ends, which lost 3 bases and 3 bases, there was a span of 11 bases. DNA of the CDR3: TGTGCCACCAGTGATCCCGCAGGTGTCTACAATGAGCAGTTCTTC. Translation gives CATSDPAGVYNEQFF.

This clonotype has at least ten counts. The J gene is TRBJ2-1, the V gene TRBV7-8; D not resolved. The CDR3 has 13 residues. The germline V gene encodes CDR1 SGHVS and CDR2 FQNEAQ. V gave up 2 bases and J gave up 3 bases, with 5 bases separating them. The CDR3 nucleotides are TGTGCCAGCAGCTTATCCATCTACAATGAGCAGTTCTTC. Translated: CASSLSIYNEQFF.